This T cell receptor beta chain was recovered during a study of control samples from healthy donors and cancer patients. This CDR3 comprises 15 residues. CDR1 is MGHRA, CDR2 YSYEKL, per germline. Trimming took 6 bases from V and 4 from J, leaving 16 bases between them. The protocol was immunoSEQ multiplex PCR, while the TCRdb copy is restricted to in-frame clones and leaves out a portion. The profile shows more than 110,000 clones, 80% to 95% of them singletons. This clone has a single count. V gene TRBV4-1 combines with J gene TRBJ2-1; D unclear. The clonotype was recovered from a man aged 25 to 40 in good health. Source material: blood. The CDR3 loop reads CASSPGQRVYNEQFF. CDR3 DNA sequence: TGCGCCAGCAGTCCTGGGCAACGGGTGTACAATGAGCAGTTCTTC.